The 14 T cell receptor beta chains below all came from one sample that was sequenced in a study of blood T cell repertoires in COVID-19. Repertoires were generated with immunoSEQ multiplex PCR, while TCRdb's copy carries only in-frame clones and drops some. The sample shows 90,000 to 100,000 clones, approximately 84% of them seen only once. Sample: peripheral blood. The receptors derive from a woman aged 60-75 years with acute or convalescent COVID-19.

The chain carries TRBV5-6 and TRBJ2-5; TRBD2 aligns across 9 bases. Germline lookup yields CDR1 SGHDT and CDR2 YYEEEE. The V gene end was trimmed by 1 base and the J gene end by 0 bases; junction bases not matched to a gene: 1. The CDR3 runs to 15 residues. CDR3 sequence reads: CASSLSSGNQETQYF. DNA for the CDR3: TGTGCCAGCAGCTTGTCTAGCGGGAACCAAGAGACCCAGTACTTC.

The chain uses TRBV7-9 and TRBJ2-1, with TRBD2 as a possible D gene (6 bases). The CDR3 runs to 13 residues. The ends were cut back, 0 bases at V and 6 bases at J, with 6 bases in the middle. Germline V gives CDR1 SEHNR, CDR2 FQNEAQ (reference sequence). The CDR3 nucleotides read TGTGCCAGCAGCTTAGCCGGGAGCAATGAGCAGTTCTTC. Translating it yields CASSLAGSNEQFF.

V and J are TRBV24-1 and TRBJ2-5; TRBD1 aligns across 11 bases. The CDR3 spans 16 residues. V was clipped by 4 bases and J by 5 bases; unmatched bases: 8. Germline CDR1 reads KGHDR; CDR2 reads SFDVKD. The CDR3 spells CATSDSRTGGRETQYF. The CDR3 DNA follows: TGTGCCACCAGTGACTCCCGGACAGGGGGCCGCGAGACCCAGTACTTC.

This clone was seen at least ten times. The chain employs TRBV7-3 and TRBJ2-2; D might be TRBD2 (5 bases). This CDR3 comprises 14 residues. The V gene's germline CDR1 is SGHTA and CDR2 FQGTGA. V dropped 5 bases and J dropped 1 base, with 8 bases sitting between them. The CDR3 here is CASSQSGNTGELFF. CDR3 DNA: TGTGCCAGCAGCCAAAGCGGGAACACCGGGGAGCTGTTTTTT. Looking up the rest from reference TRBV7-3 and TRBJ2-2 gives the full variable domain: GAGVSQTPSNKVTEKGKYVELRCDPISGHTALYWYRQSLGQGPEFLIYFQGTGAADDSGLPNDRFFAVRPEGSVSTLKIQRTERGDSAVYLCASSQSGNTGELFFGEGSRLTVL.

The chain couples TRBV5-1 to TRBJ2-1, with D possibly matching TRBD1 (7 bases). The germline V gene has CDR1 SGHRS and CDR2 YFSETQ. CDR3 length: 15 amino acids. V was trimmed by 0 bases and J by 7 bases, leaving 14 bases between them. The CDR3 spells CASSLAPGGSNEQFF. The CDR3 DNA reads TGCGCCAGCAGCTTGGCGCCAGGGGGGTCAAATGAGCAGTTCTTC.

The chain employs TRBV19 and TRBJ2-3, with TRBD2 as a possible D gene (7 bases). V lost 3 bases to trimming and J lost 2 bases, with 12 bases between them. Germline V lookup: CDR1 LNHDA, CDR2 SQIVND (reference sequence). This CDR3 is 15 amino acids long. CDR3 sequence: CASSIRGALTDTQYF. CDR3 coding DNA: TGTGCCAGTAGTATCCGGGGGGCCCTCACAGATACGCAGTATTTT.

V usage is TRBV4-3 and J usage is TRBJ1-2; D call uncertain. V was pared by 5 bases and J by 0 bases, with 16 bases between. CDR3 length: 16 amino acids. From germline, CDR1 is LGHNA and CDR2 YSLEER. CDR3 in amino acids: CASSYTREISNYGYTF. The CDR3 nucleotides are TGCGCCAGCAGCTACACACGGGAAATTTCTAACTATGGCTACACCTTC.

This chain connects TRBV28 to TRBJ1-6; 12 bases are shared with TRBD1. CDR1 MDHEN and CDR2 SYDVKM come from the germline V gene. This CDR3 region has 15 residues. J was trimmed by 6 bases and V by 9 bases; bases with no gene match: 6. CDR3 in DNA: TGTGCCAGTAGGGACAGGGGGCCTCCTAATTCACCCCTCCACTTT. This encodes CASRDRGPPNSPLHF.

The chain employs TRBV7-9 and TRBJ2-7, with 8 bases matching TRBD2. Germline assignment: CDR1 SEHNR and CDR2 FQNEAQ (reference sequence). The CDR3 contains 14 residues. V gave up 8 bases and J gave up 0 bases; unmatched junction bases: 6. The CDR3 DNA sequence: TGTGCCAGCGGGCTAGCGGGCCTCTCCTACGAGCAGTACTTC. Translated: CASGLAGLSYEQYF.

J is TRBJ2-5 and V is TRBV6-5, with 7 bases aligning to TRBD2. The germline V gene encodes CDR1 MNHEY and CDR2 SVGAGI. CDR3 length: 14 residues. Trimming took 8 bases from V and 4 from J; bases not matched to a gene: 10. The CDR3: CASQTSGGGETQYF. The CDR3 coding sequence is TGTGCCAGCCAAACCTCGGGGGGAGGAGAGACCCAGTACTTC.

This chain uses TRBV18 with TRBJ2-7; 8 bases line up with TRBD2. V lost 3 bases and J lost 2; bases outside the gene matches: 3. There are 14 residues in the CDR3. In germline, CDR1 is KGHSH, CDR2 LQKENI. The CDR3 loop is CASSPGRGAYEQYF. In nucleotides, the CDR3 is TGTGCCAGCTCACCGGGGCGGGGGGCCTACGAGCAGTACTTC.

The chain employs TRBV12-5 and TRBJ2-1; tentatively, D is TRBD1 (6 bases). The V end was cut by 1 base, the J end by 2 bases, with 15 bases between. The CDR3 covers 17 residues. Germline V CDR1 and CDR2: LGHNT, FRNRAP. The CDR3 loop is CASGLGPPQGPYNEQFF. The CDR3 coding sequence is TGTGCTAGTGGTTTGGGGCCTCCACAGGGCCCCTACAATGAGCAGTTCTTC. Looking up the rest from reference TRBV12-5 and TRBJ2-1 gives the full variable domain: DARVTQTPRHKVTEMGQEVTMRCQPILGHNTVFWYRQTMMQGLELLAYFRNRAPLDDSGMPKDRFSAEMPDATLATLKIQPSEPRDSAVYFCASGLGPPQGPYNEQFFGPGTRLTVL.

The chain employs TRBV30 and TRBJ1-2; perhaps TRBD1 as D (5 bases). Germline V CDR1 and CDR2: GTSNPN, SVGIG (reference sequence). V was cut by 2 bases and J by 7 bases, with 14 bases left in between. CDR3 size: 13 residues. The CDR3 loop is CAWSTPGRGGYTF. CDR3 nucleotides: TGTGCCTGGAGTACCCCAGGAAGGGGTGGCTACACCTTC.

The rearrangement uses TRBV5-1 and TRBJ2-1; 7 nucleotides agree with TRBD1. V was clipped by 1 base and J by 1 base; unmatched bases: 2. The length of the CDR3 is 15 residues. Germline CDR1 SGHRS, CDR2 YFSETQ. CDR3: CASSLLQGSYNEQFF. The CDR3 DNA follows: TGCGCCAGCAGCTTGTTACAGGGGTCCTACAATGAGCAGTTCTTC.